This TCR beta chain originates from a study of post-analysis software for immune sequencing data. Whole-study context: Multiple sclerosis in the patients followed relapsing-remitting, secondary progressive and progressive-relapsing courses.

Study conclusions and caveats: Analysis by F measure revealed that same-batch samples clustered strongly together. Controls showed significantly higher normalized Chao1 diversity than did multiple sclerosis patients. TRBV5-6, TRBV5-1 and TRBV20-1 belonged to a set of roughly 5 TRBV segments that were more frequent in patients than controls.

Unique molecular identifiers were present in the TCR beta cDNA libraries. Input of roughly 0.85 to 11 million T cells yielded roughly 530,000 cDNA molecules. TCRdb re-analysed the PCR reads in MiXCR, keeping a single row per CDR3 protein. The top ten hold 0.55% to 0.65% of the sample, which has about 800,000 distinct CDR3 sequences, 25% to 30% seen once. With V trimmed by 3 bases and J by 7 bases, 16 bases remained unmatched. Germline CDR1 reads SGHRS; CDR2 reads YFSETQ. The CDR3 is made up of 18 amino acids. This clonotype was recorded a few times. Its antigen remains unknown. This sequence was found in a girl aged 5-17 years with multiple sclerosis. The chain combines TRBV5-1 with TRBJ1-4; TRBD1 matches at 9 bases. Sequencing was performed on blood. The CDR3 DNA reads TGCGCCAGCAGCTCCTCCGGGACAGGGATCTCCGCTATTGAAAAACTGTTTTTT. Protein product: CASSSSGTGISAIEKLFF.